Below, 28 T cell receptor beta chains from the same sample are listed, as sequenced in a study of response to subunit inactivated influenza vaccine. Each CDR3 protein gets one entry after TCRdb re-called the RT-PCR reads with MiXCR. In the table there are approximately 530,000 distinct CDR3 sequences, 10% to 15% of which are singletons. This specimen consisted of PBMCs from blood, obtained roughly 47 days after vaccination. The receptors were sampled from a man aged 45-65 years who received an inactivated influenza vaccine.

This chain connects TRBV6-2 or TRBV6-3 to TRBJ2-3; TRBD2 agrees at 10 bases. The V gene end was trimmed by 6 bases and the J gene end by 0 bases; junction bases not matched to a gene: 12. CDR1 and CDR2 from the germline V gene are MNHEY and SVGEGT. This CDR3 contains 18 residues. The CDR3 nucleotides read TGTGCCAGCAGCCCACTGAGCGGGGGGGGAACTAGCACAGATACGCAGTATTTT. As protein: CASSPLSGGGTSTDTQYF.

The J gene is TRBJ2-3, the V gene TRBV29-1; D may match TRBD1 or TRBD2 (6 bases each). The length of the CDR3 is 10 residues. V lost 6 bases to trimming and J lost 9 bases, with 10 bases between them. Per germline, CDR1 SQVTM and CDR2 ANQGSEA. The CDR3 DNA follows: TGCAGCGTCCGGAGGGGGACGCAGTATTTT. Its protein is CSVRRGTQYF.

The chain links TRBV5-1 to TRBJ2-1; no clear D gene. The J call is doubtful: the DNA matches TRBJ2-7 better. CDR1 is SGHRS, CDR2 YFSETQ, per germline. CDR3 length: 16 amino acids. The CDR3 protein is CASSLEELSPYNEQYF. The CDR3 region has the DNA TGCGCCAGCAGCTTGGAGGAGCTTTCACCCTACAATGAGCAGTACTTC.

The CDR3, as DNA: TGTGCCAGCAGTTATAACGGGTCGGGGGAGCAGTACTTC. Its translation: CASSYNGSGEQYF. V and J are TRBV6-5 and TRBJ2-7, with D tentatively TRBD2 (5 bases). The CDR3 is 13 residues long. The V gene's germline CDR1 is MNHEY and CDR2 SVGAGI. The V end was cut by 3 bases, the J end by 7 bases, with 13 bases between.

This clonotype occurred a few times. The chain employs TRBV7-9 and TRBJ2-3, with a weak D call TRBD2 (5 bases). The germline V and J ends were trimmed by 0 bases and 4 bases, with 8 bases remaining between them. The V gene's germline CDR1 is SEHNR and CDR2 FQNEAQ (reference sequence). This CDR3 region has 14 residues. The CDR3 is CASSLAGVSDTQYF. DNA of the CDR3: TGTGCCAGCAGCTTAGCGGGAGTGTCAGATACGCAGTATTTT.

This clonotype has a handful of counts. This chain links TRBV6-2 or TRBV6-3 with TRBJ2-1; TRBD1 agrees at 9 bases. This CDR3 has 16 amino acids. The germline gives CDR1 MNHEY, CDR2 SVGEGT. Trimming removed 6 bases from V and 4 bases from J; junction bases left unmatched: 10. The CDR3 reads CASSPNRGLRYNEQFF. The DNA of the CDR3 is TGTGCCAGCAGCCCGAACAGGGGGCTAAGGTACAATGAGCAGTTCTTC.

V usage is TRBV19 and J usage is TRBJ1-1, with a possible D match to TRBD1 (5 bases). CDR1 is LNHDA and CDR2 is SQIVND in the germline V gene (reference sequence). The CDR3 spans 13 residues. Trimming shortened V by 3 bases and J by 1 base, and 6 bases separated the two germline ends. The CDR3 DNA reads TGTGCCAGTAGTATCCAGGGGAACACTGAAGCTTTCTTT. Amino acids: CASSIQGNTEAFF.

The chain uses TRBV20-1 and TRBJ1-2, with D unresolved. The CDR3 is made up of 17 amino acids. The V and J ends lost 0 bases and 4 bases respectively, with 21 bases between them. From germline, CDR1 is DFQATT and CDR2 SNEGSKA (reference sequence). The CDR3 protein is CSARDQRPFKRSYGYTF. The DNA for the CDR3 is TGCAGTGCTAGAGATCAAAGGCCGTTCAAACGGAGCTATGGCTACACCTTC.

This clonotype was counted only a few times. The genes are TRBV20-1 and TRBJ1-1; D may be TRBD1 (6 bases). Germline CDR1 reads DFQATT; CDR2 reads SNEGSKA (reference sequence). V lost 6 bases to trimming and J lost 1 base, with 12 bases between them. The CDR3 has 13 amino acids. DNA of the CDR3: TGCAGTGCCAATAGGGGGGGGAACACTGAAGCTTTCTTT. It is translated as CSANRGGNTEAFF.

The chain combines TRBV4-3 with TRBJ2-7; 8 nucleotides agree with TRBD2. With 3 bases clipped from V and 3 bases from J, the junction kept 10 bases outside the gene matches. CDR1 LGHNA and CDR2 YSLEER come from the germline V gene. This CDR3 has 16 amino acids. CDR3: CASSHSSGPSHYEQYF. The CDR3 bases are TGCGCCAGCAGCCACTCTAGCGGGCCGAGTCACTACGAGCAGTACTTC.

This chain uses TRBV24-1 with TRBJ2-1, with D perhaps matching TRBD1 (5 bases). This CDR3 spans 18 amino acids. V was clipped by 4 bases and J by 1 base, with 19 bases between them. The germline V gene encodes CDR1 KGHDR and CDR2 SFDVKD. CDR3 amino acids: CATSDAARGRASYNEQFF. Here the CDR3 DNA reads TGTGCCACCAGTGACGCCGCAAGGGGCAGGGCATCCTACAATGAGCAGTTCTTC.

This clonotype was counted many times. The chain carries TRBV25-1 and TRBJ2-1; no reliable D call. CDR3 length: 13 residues. CDR1 and CDR2 (germline): MGHDK, SYGVNS. V gave up 1 base and J gave up 12 bases, with 13 bases separating them. Here the CDR3 DNA reads TGTGCCAGCAGTGAATTCGGGTATGATGGGCAGTTCTTC. Its protein is CASSEFGYDGQFF.

The V call is TRBV6-2 or TRBV6-3, the J call TRBJ2-1, with D unresolved. The length of the CDR3 is 13 residues. Germline V gene data show CDR1 as MNHEY and CDR2 as SVGEGT. Trimming shortened V by 2 bases and J by 9 bases, and 11 bases separated the two germline ends. The CDR3 region is CASSYGRASEQFF. DNA for the CDR3: TGTGCCAGCAGTTACGGTCGCGCTAGTGAGCAGTTCTTC.

The rearrangement joins TRBV20-1 to TRBJ2-7, with 7 nucleotides matching TRBD2. CDR1 is DFQATT, CDR2 SNEGSKA, per germline (reference sequence). Germline trimming cut 6 bases from V and 4 bases from J; bases unmatched to any gene: 9. This CDR3 has 13 residues. The CDR3 protein is CSASGRGGYEQYF. CDR3 nucleotides: TGCAGTGCCAGTGGTCGGGGAGGGTACGAGCAGTACTTC.

The rearrangement uses TRBV4-1 and TRBJ2-2; 8 bases agree with TRBD2. The junction had 6 bases not matched to a gene; V was cut back by 0 bases and J by 6 bases. The germline CDR1 and CDR2 sequences are MGHRA and YSYEKL. This CDR3 has 16 residues. As DNA, the CDR3 is TGCGCCAGCAGCCAAGATATTACGGGGGGGCCCGGGGAGCTGTTTTTT. Protein product: CASSQDITGGPGELFF.

This clonotype was observed many times. This rearrangement joins TRBV7-6 to TRBJ2-7, with TRBD1 identical over 9 bases. The CDR3 loop spans 15 amino acids. Germline V gene data show CDR1 as SGHVS and CDR2 as FNYEAQ. Germline trimming cut 5 bases from V and 6 bases from J; bases unmatched to any gene: 11. Written as DNA, the CDR3 is TGTGCCAGCAGCGGCGGGACAGGGTTGCTAGGCGAGCAGTACTTC. Protein sequence: CASSGGTGLLGEQYF.

This clonotype came up many times. As the CDR3 is not closed by the conserved phenylalanine or tryptophan, this likely results from a read error. The limits of the CDR3 on the DNA are not certain, so only TCRdb's listed CDR3 is given. The CDR3 loop reads CASSKPLGSCFL. V usage is TRBV6-2 or TRBV6-3 and J usage is TRBJ2-2; the table calls TRBD2, which could not be checked here. The CDR3 has 12 residues if both end residues are counted. Germline CDR1 MNHEY, CDR2 SVGEGT.

The genes are TRBV12-3 or TRBV12-4 and TRBJ2-5; TRBD2 matches at 14 bases. Trimming at V came to 5 bases and at J to 6 bases, leaving 11 bases not matched to a gene. The CDR3 covers 17 residues. CDR3 in DNA: TGTGCCAGCAGTCCTACGACTAGCGGGAGGGCCAGAAAGACCCAGTACTTC. Translating it yields CASSPTTSGRARKTQYF.

This clonotype appeared many times. The chain recombines TRBV24-1 with TRBJ2-5; D possibly corresponds to TRBD2 (5 bases). Germline lookup yields CDR1 KGHDR and CDR2 SFDVKD. The CDR3 totals 14 residues. Between the trimmed V and J ends, which lost 1 base and 5 bases, there was a span of 10 bases. The CDR3 DNA is TGTGCCACCAGTGATTTTGGTCAGCGGGAGACCCAGTACTTC. Its protein is CATSDFGQRETQYF.

The CDR3 protein is CASSVPGLLVEQFF. The CDR3 nucleotides read TGTGCCAGCAGCGTACCGGGCCTTCTCGTTGAGCAGTTCTTC. This chain uses TRBV5-6 with TRBJ2-1; D call uncertain. This CDR3 spans 14 amino acids. Trimming removed 4 bases at V and 9 bases at J, with 17 bases between. CDR1 and CDR2 from the germline V gene are SGHDT and YYEEEE.

This sequence joins TRBV11-1 and TRBJ2-1; 12 nucleotides agree with TRBD2. Germline CDR1 is SGHAT and CDR2 is FQDESV (reference sequence). The CDR3 has 16 residues. Trimming cost V 3 bases and J 3 bases; bases outside gene matches: 3. The CDR3 nucleotides are TGTGCCAGCAGCTTTCGACTAGCGGGGGACTACAATGAGCAGTTCTTC. Translated: CASSFRLAGDYNEQFF.

In its sample, this clonotype was seen a few times. This chain links TRBV11-2 with TRBJ2-7; 9 bases match TRBD1. The CDR3 is made up of 15 amino acids. V lost 5 bases and J lost 4; bases outside the gene matches: 9. Germline V gene data show CDR1 as SGHAT and CDR2 as FQNNGV. CDR3 in amino acids: CASSRTDRGPYEQYF. The CDR3 coding sequence is TGTGCCAGCAGCCGTACGGACAGGGGACCGTACGAGCAGTACTTC.

In this sample, this clonotype turned up a few times. V gene TRBV6-5 combines with J gene TRBJ2-7; D remains unclear. The CDR3 sequence is 13 residues long. Germline V gives CDR1 MNHEY, CDR2 SVGAGI. V was pared by 1 base and J by 3 bases, with 7 bases between. The CDR3 reads CASSYFGDYEQYF. CDR3 nucleotide sequence: TGTGCCAGCAGTTACTTCGGAGACTACGAGCAGTACTTC.

V is TRBV7-9 and J is TRBJ2-7; TRBD2 matches at 7 bases. V was clipped by 5 bases and J by 9 bases; unmatched bases: 13. This CDR3 is built from 14 residues. Germline-derived CDR1 and CDR2 are SEHNR and FQNEAQ (reference sequence). CDR3 amino acids: CASSLDSRPGGQYF. CDR3 bases: TGTGCCAGCAGCCTAGACAGTCGGCCGGGGGGGCAGTACTTC.

The gene calls are TRBV15 and TRBJ1-4; D perhaps matches TRBD1 (6 bases). CDR3 length: 16 residues. The germline CDR1 and CDR2 sequences are LNHNV and YYDKDF (reference sequence). Trimming took off 0 bases at V and 7 bases at J, with 15 bases between the two ends. Written as DNA, the CDR3 is TGTGCCACCAGCAGAGATGGGGGGGGCCTATCTGAAAAACTGTTTTTT. This gives the protein CATSRDGGGLSEKLFF.

V and J are TRBV4-3 and TRBJ2-3; TRBD1 is a possible D gene (6 bases). This CDR3 is built from 14 residues. In germline, CDR1 is LGHNA, CDR2 YSLEER. The ends were cut back, 4 bases at V and 0 bases at J, with 8 bases in the middle. The CDR3 DNA reads as TGCGCCAGCAGCCCGGACAGCAGCACAGATACGCAGTATTTT. Amino acids: CASSPDSSTDTQYF.

This clonotype was observed a few times. The rearrangement links TRBV7-6 to TRBJ2-3; perhaps TRBD2 as D (5 bases). V was shortened by 1 base and J by 4 bases, with 12 bases between the two germline ends. Germline V gene sequence: CDR1 SGHVS, CDR2 FNYEAQ. CDR3 length: 15 residues. CDR3 residues: CASSLDGIGADTQYF. The DNA of the CDR3 is TGTGCCAGCAGCTTAGACGGGATCGGTGCAGATACGCAGTATTTT.

The chain combines TRBV20-1 with TRBJ1-6; tentatively, D is TRBD1 (5 bases). CDR3 length: 17 residues. V shed 2 bases and J shed 3 bases, with 17 bases lying between them. Germline V gene sequence: CDR1 DFQATT, CDR2 SNEGSKA (reference sequence). This CDR3 is CSARLRDSAFYNSPLHF. CDR3 DNA: TGCAGTGCTAGACTTCGCGACAGCGCTTTCTATAATTCACCCCTCCACTTT.